The rows below give T cell receptor beta chains drawn from one sample of a study of response to subunit inactivated influenza vaccine. In TCRdb, the RT-PCR reads were re-called with MiXCR into one record per CDR3 protein. The table lists roughly 570,000 distinct CDR3 sequences, 14% of them singletons. Sequenced material: PBMCs from blood, taken roughly 13 days after vaccination. The receptor source for this set is a man aged 45 to 65 who received an inactivated influenza vaccine. CDR3s include the opening cysteine and the closing phenylalanine or tryptophan.

>TRBJ1-1|TRBV12-3/TRBV12-4
CASMLNSALMNTEAFF
>TRBJ1-1|TRBV7-2
CASSLVGGGRGTEAFF
>TRBJ2-7|TRBV10-3
CAISEPLRDRDYEQYF
>TRBJ2-5|TRBV7-2
CASSFGIKETQYF
>TRBJ2-1|TRBV6-2/TRBV6-3
CATMNAAGNEQFF
>TRBJ2-5|TRBV7-6
CASSLFSLETQYF
>TRBJ2-2|TRBV5-1
CASSLTGRGMSGELFF
>TRBJ2-3|TRBV2
CASSEQGQGTDTQYF
>TRBJ2-5|TRBV29-1
CSVAGTRRDQQQETQYF
>TRBJ2-3|TRBV24-1
CATSFSTSTDTQYF
>TRBJ2-1|TRBV6-1
CASKGQGSYNEQFF
>TRBJ2-5|TRBV7-6
CASSLGGAGTQETQYF
>TRBJ2-5|TRBV10-3
CAIRGTSGATQETQYF